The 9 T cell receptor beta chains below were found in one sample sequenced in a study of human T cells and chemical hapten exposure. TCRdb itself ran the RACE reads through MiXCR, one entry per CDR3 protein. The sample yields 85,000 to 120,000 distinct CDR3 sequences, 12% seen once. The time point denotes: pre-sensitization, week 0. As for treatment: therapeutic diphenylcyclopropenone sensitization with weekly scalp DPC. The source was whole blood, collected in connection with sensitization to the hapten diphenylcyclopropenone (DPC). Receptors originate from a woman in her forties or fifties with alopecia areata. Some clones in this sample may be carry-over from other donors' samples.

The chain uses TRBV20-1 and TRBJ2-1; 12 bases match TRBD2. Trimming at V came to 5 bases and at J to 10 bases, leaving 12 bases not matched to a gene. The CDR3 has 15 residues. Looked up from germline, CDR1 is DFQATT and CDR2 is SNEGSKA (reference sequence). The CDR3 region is CSASKTSGRIGEQFF. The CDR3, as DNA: TGCAGTGCTTCTAAAACTAGCGGGAGGATCGGGGAGCAGTTCTTC.

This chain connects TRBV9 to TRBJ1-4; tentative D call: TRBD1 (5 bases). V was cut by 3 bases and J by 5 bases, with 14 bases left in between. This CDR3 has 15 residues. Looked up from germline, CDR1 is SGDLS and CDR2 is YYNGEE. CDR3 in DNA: TGTGCCAGCAGCGGAGGGACTGACGTAAATGAAAAACTGTTTTTT. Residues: CASSGGTDVNEKLFF.

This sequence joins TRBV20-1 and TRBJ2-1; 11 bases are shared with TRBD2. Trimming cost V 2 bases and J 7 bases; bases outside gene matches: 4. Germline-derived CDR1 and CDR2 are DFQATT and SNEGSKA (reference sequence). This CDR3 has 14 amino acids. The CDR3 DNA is TGCAGTGCTAGAAGGCCTAGCGGGAGGAATGAGCAGTTCTTC. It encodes CSARRPSGRNEQFF.

The CDR3 reads CASRGSSGSYEQYF. The CDR3, as DNA: TGTGCCAGCAGGGGCTCCTCGGGCTCCTACGAGCAGTACTTC. The chain combines TRBV28 with TRBJ2-7; D gene uncertain. Germline-derived CDR1 and CDR2 are MDHEN and SYDVKM. The CDR3 is 14 residues long. V was shortened by 6 bases and J by 0 bases, with 12 bases between the two germline ends.

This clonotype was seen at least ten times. DNA for the CDR3: TGTGCCAGCAGCGCCGGCAGCTCAGGGTCTGGAAACACCATATATTTT. It codes for CASSAGSSGSGNTIYF. The V and J genes are TRBV9 and TRBJ1-3, with D possibly being TRBD1 (5 bases). The length of the CDR3 is 16 residues. V lost 3 bases, J lost 1 base, and 14 bases lay in between. Per the germline V gene, CDR1 is SGDLS and CDR2 is YYNGEE.

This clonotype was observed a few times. CDR3 in DNA: TGTGCCAGCAGCTACGGGACAGGGATCTACGAGCAGTACTTC. Amino acids: CASSYGTGIYEQYF. The V call is TRBV7-2, the J call TRBJ2-7, with 9 nucleotides matching TRBD1. Germline V gene data show CDR1 as SGHTA and CDR2 as FQGNSA. The CDR3 length is 14 residues. Trimming removed 4 bases from V and 3 bases from J; junction bases left unmatched: 4.

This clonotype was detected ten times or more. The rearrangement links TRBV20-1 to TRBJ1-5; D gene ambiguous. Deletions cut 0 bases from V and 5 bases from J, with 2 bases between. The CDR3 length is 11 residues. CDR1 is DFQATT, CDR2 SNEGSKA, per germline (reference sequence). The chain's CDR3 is CSARDHQPQHF. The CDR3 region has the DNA TGCAGTGCTAGAGATCATCAGCCCCAGCATTTT.

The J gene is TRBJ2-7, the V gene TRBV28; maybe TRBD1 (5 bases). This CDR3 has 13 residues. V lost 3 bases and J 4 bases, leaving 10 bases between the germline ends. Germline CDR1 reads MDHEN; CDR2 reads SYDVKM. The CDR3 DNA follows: TGTGCCAGCAGTTTCCCCCCAGGGTACGAGCAGTACTTC. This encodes CASSFPPGYEQYF.

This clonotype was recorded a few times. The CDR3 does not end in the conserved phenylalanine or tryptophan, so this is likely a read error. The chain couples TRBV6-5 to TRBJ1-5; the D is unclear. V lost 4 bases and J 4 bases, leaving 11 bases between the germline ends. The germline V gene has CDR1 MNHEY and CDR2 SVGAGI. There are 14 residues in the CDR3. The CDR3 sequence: CASSFIQTNQPQHL. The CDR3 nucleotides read TGTGCCAGCAGTTTCATCCAGACGAATCAGCCCCAGCATTTA.